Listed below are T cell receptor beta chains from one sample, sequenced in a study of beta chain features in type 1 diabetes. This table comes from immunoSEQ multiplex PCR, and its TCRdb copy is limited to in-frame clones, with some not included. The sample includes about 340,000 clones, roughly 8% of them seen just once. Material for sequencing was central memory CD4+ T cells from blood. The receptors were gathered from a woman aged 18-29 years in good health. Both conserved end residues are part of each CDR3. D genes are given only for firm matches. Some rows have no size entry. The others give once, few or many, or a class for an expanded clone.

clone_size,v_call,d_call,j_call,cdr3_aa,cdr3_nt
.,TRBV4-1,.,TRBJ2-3,CASSQDRGDTQYF,TGCGCCAGCAGCCAAGACCGGGGGGATACGCAGTATTTT
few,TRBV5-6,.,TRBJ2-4,CASRGRDTAKNIQYF,TGTGCCAGCAGGGGGAGGGACACCGCCAAAAACATTCAGTACTTC
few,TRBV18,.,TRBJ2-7,CASSSRPGAAAYEQYF,TGTGCCAGCTCATCACGTCCAGGGGCCGCTGCATACGAGCAGTACTTC
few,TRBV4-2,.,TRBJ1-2,CASSQEAGYYGYTF,TGTGCCAGCAGCCAAGAGGCAGGCTACTATGGCTACACCTTC
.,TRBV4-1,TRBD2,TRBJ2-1,CASSQGLAGYNEQFF,TGCGCCAGCAGCCAAGGACTAGCGGGATACAATGAGCAGTTCTTC
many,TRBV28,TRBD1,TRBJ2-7,CASWGQGEYEQYF,TGTGCCAGCTGGGGACAGGGCGAGTACGAGCAGTACTTC
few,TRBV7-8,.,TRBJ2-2,CASSPGGPTGELFF,TGTGCCAGCAGCCCAGGCGGGCCCACCGGGGAGCTGTTTTTT
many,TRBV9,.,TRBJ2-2,CASSEYGNAGELFF,TGTGCCAGCAGCGAGTACGGGAACGCCGGGGAGCTGTTTTTT
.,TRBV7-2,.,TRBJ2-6,CASSLAGSFLGVLTF,TGTGCCAGCAGCTTAGCAGGGTCCTTCTTGGGGGTCCTGACTTTC
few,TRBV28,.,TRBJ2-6,CASSFGLAGANVLTF,TGTGCCAGCAGTTTTGGTTTGGCTGGGGCCAACGTCCTGACTTTC
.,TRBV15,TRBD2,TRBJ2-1,CATSRSKLAASYNEQFF,TGTGCCACCAGCAGAAGTAAACTAGCGGCGTCCTACAATGAGCAGTTCTTC
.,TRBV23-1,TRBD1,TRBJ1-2,CASSQSGTGLFGYTF,TGCGCCAGCAGTCAATCCGGGACAGGGCTTTTTGGCTACACCTTC
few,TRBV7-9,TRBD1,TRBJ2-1,CASSSPGQGFANEQFF,TGTGCCAGCAGCTCCCCGGGACAGGGGTTTGCAAATGAGCAGTTCTTC
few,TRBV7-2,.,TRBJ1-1,CASSLFRVNTEAFF,TGTGCCAGCAGCTTATTCCGGGTGAACACTGAAGCTTTCTTT
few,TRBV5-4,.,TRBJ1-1,CASSSSTRWRIGQAFF,TGTGCCAGCAGCTCCTCGACTAGATGGAGGATCGGTCAAGCTTTCTTT
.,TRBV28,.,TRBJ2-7,CASSSGQSSYEQYF,TGTGCCAGCAGTTCTGGACAGTCCTCCTACGAGCAGTACTTC
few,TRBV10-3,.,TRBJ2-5,CAIRAGTETQYF,TGTGCCATCAGGGCGGGGACGGAGACCCAGTACTTC
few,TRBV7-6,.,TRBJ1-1,CASSLTKNTEAFF,TGTGCCAGCAGCCTTACAAAGAACACTGAAGCTTTCTTT
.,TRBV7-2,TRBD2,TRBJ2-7,CASSLASGKAYEQYF,TGTGCCAGCAGCTTAGCTAGCGGGAAAGCCTACGAGCAGTACTTC
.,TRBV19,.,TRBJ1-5,CASSLTGDSNQPQHF,TGTGCCAGCAGCTTAACAGGTGATAGCAATCAGCCCCAGCATTTT
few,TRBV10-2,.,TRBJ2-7,CASSGSGGYEQYF,TGCGCCAGCAGTGGGTCAGGAGGCTACGAGCAGTACTTC
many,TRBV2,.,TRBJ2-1,CASSDWSSYNEQFF,TGTGCCAGCAGCGACTGGAGCTCCTACAATGAGCAGTTCTTC
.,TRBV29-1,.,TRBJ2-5,CSVVRETQYF,TGCAGCGTTGTCCGAGAGACCCAGTACTTC
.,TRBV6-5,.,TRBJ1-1,CASSSSQWGVNTEAFF,TGTGCCAGCAGTTCCTCCCAATGGGGAGTGAACACTGAAGCTTTCTTT
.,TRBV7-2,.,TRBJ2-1,CASSFNSGYNEQFF,TGTGCCAGCAGCTTTAATAGCGGCTACAATGAGCAGTTCTTC
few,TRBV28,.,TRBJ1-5,CASRRPGQPQHF,TGTGCCAGCAGGCGCCCCGGGCAGCCCCAGCATTTT
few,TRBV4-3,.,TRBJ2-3,CASSVRGPSTDTQYF,TGCGCCAGCAGCGTGAGAGGGCCTAGCACAGATACGCAGTATTTT
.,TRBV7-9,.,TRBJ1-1,CASSFQVNTEAFF,TGTGCCAGCAGCTTCCAAGTGAACACTGAAGCTTTCTTT
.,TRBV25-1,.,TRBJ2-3,CASSEGGHSNRDTQYF,TGTGCCAGCAGTGAAGGAGGGCACTCAAATAGGGATACGCAGTATTTT
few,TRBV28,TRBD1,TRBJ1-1,CASWQGATEAFF,TGTGCCAGCTGGCAGGGGGCGACTGAAGCTTTCTTT
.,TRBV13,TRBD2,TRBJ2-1,CASSLSRGGFTYNEQFF,TGTGCCAGCAGCTTGTCTCGGGGGGGCTTTACCTACAATGAGCAGTTCTTC
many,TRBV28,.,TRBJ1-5,CASSLGQPQHF,TGTGCCAGCAGTTTAGGGCAGCCCCAGCATTTT
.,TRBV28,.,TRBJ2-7,CASSGLMDRIYEQYF,TGTGCCAGCAGTGGCCTGATGGACAGAATCTACGAGCAGTACTTC
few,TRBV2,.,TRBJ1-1,CASSVRGNTEAFF,TGTGCCAGCAGTGTAAGGGGGAACACTGAAGCTTTCTTT
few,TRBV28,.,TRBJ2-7,CASSPGGSYEQYF,TGTGCCAGCAGTCCCGGGGGCTCCTACGAGCAGTACTTC
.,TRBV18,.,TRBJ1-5,CASSSRNSNQPQHF,TGTGCCAGCTCATCTAGAAATAGCAATCAGCCCCAGCATTTT
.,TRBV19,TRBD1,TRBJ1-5,CASSIGPGQQNQPQHF,TGTGCCAGTAGTATAGGTCCGGGACAGCAAAATCAGCCCCAGCATTTT
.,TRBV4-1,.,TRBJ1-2,CASSQDLGLGYTF,TGCGCCAGCAGCCAAGATCTGGGCTTGGGCTACACCTTC
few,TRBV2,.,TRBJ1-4,CASSEQGATNEKLFF,TGTGCCAGCAGCGAACAGGGTGCAACTAATGAAAAACTGTTTTTT
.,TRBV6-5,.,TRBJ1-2,CASRTATDYGYTF,TGTGCCAGCAGAACTGCGACAGACTATGGCTACACCTTC
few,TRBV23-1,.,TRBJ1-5,CASSQLVLCCFSDASYQPQHF,TGCGCCAGCAGTCAATTAGTCCTATGTTGTTTTTCGGACGCATCCTATCAGCCCCAGCATTTT
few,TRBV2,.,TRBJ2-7,CASSEGRAAYSYEQYF,TGTGCCAGCAGTGAAGGGCGCGCGGCCTACTCCTACGAGCAGTACTTC
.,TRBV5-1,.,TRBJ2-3,CASSLGAGGTDTQYF,TGCGCCAGCAGCTTAGGTGCAGGAGGAACAGATACGCAGTATTTT
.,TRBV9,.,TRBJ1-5,CASKSVPQHF,TGTGCCAGCAAATCGGTGCCCCAGCATTTT
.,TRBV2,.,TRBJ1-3,CASQRDLGNTIYF,TGTGCCAGCCAGAGGGACCTTGGGAACACCATATATTTT
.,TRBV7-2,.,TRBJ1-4,CASSLVTPNEKLFF,TGTGCCAGCAGCTTAGTGACCCCGAATGAAAAACTGTTTTTT
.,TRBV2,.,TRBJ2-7,CASSGAIRAYEQYF,TGTGCCAGCAGTGGGGCGATTAGGGCCTACGAGCAGTACTTC
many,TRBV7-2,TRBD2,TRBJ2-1,CASSRTSGEQFF,TGTGCCAGCAGTAGGACTAGCGGAGAGCAGTTCTTC